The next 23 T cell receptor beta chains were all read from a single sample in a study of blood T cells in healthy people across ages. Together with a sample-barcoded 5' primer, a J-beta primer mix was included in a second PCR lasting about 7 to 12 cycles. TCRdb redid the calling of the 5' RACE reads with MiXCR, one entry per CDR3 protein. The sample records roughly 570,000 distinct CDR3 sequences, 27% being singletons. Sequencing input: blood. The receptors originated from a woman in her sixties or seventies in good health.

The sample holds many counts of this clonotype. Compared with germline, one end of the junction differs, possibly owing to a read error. CDR3 DNA: TGTGCCACCAGCTCCTCGGGCGGGTACACGTCTTTT. The encoded protein is CATSSSGGYTSF. The chain recombines TRBV24-1 with TRBJ2-3; possibly TRBD2 for D (5 bases). In germline, CDR1 is KGHDR, CDR2 SFDVKD. The CDR3 contains 12 residues.

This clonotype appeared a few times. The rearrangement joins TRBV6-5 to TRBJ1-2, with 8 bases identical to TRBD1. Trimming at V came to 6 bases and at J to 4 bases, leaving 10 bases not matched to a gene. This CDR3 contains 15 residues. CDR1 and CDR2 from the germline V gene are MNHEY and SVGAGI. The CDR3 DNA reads TGTGCCAGCAGAAAAGGACAGGGCGGCCTCTATGGCTACACCTTC. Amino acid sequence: CASRKGQGGLYGYTF.

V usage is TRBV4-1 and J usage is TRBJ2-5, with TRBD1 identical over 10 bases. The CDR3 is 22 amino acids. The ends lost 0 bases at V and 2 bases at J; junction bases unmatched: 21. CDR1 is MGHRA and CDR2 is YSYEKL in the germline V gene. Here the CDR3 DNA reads TGCGCCAGCAGCCAAGATTCGTTTGTGTTGGGGACAGGGGAATTTAGGCAAGAGACCCAGTACTTC. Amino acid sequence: CASSQDSFVLGTGEFRQETQYF.

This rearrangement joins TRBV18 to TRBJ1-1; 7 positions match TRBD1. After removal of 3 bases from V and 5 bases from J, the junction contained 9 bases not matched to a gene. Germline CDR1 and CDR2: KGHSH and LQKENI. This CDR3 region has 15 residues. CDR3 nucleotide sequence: TGTGCCAGCTCACCCCAAGGGGCAGGGGGGACTGAAGCTTTCTTT. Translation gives CASSPQGAGGTEAFF.

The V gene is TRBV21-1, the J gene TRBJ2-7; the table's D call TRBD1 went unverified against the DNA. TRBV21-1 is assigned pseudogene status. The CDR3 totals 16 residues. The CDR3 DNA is TGTGCCAGCAGCACCGCCGGACAGGAAAGGTACTACGAGCAGTACTTC. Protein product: CASSTAGQERYYEQYF.

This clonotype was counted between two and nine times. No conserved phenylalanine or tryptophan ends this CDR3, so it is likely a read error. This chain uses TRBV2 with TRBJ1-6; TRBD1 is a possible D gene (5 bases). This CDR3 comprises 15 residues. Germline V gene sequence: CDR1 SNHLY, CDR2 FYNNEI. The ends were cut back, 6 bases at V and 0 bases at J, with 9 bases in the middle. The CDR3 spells CASRFDSSYNSPLHL. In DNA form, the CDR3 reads TGTGCCAGCAGATTTGACAGCTCCTATAATTCACCCCTCCACCTT.

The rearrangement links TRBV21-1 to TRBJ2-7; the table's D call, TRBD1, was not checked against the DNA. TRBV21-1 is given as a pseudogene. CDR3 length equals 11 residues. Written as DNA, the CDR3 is TGTGCCAGCAGTAATATTGGGGACGGGTTCTTC. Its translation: CASSNIGDGFF.

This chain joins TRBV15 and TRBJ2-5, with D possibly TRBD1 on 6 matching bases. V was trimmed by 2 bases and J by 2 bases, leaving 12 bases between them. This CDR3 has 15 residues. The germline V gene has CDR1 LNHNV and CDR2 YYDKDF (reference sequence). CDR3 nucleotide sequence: TGTGCCACCAGCAGAAGAGCCGGGACACAAGAGACCCAGTACTTC. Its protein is CATSRRAGTQETQYF.

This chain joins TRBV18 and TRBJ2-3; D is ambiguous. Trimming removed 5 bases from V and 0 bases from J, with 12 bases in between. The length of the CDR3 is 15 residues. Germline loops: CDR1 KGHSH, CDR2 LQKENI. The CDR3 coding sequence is TGTGCCAGCTCAGAACGCCGCCTGAGCACAGATACGCAGTATTTT. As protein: CASSERRLSTDTQYF.

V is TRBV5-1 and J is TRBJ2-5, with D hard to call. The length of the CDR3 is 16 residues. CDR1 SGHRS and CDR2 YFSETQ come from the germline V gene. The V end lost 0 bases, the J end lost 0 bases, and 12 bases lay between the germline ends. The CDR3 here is CASSLGSTWHQETQYF. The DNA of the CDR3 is TGCGCCAGCAGCTTGGGTTCGACATGGCACCAAGAGACCCAGTACTTC.

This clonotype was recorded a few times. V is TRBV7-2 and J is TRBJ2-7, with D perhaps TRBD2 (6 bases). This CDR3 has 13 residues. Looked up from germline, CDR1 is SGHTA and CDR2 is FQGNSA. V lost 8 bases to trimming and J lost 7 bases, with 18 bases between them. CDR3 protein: CASAPGVQREQYF. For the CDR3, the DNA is TGTGCCAGCGCCCCGGGAGTACAGAGAGAGCAGTACTTC.

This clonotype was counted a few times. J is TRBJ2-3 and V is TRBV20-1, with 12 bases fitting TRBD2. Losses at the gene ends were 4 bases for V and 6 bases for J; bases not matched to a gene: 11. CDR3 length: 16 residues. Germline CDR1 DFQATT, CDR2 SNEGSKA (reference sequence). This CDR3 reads CSAISLAGGLLDTQYF. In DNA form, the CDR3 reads TGCAGTGCTATATCACTAGCGGGGGGCCTTCTTGATACGCAGTATTTT.

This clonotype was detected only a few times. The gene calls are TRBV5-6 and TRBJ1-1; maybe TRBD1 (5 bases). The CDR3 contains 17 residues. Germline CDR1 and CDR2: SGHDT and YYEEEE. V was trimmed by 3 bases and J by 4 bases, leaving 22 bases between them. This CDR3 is CASSWVRQLSQGTEAFF. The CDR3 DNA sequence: TGTGCCAGCAGCTGGGTCCGACAGCTTAGCCAGGGCACTGAAGCTTTCTTT.

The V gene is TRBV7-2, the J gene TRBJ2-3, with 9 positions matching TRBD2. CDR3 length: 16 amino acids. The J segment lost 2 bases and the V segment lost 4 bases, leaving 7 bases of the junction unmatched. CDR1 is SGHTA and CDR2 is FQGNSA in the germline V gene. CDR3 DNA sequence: TGTGCCAGCAGCTACGTAGCGGGGGCACCCACAGATACGCAGTATTTT. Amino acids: CASSYVAGAPTDTQYF. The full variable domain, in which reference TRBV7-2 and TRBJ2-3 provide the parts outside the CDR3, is GAGVSQSPSNKVTEKGKDVELRCDPISGHTALYWYRQSLGQGLEFLIYFQGNSAPDKSGLPSDRFSAERTGGSVSTLTIQRTQQEDSAVYLCASSYVAGAPTDTQYFGPGTRLTVL.

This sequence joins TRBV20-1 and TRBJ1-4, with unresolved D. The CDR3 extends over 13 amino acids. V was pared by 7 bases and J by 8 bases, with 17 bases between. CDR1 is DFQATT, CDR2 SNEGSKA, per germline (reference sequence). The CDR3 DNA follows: TGCAGTGTTCTGGTGGAAAAGAGCGAAAAACTGTTTTTT. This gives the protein CSVLVEKSEKLFF.

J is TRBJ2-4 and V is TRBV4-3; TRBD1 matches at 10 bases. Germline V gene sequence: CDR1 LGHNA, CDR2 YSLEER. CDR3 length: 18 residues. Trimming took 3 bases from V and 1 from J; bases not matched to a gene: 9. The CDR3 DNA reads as TGCGCCAGCAGCCAGGGGGGTGACAGGGGGCTTGCCAAAAACATTCAGTACTTC. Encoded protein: CASSQGGDRGLAKNIQYF.

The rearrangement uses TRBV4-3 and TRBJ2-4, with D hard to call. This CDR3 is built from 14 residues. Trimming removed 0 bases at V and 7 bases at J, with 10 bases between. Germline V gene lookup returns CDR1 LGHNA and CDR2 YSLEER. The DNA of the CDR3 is TGCGCCAGCAGCCAAGACCAAGTGGGGAACATTCAGTACTTC. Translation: CASSQDQVGNIQYF.

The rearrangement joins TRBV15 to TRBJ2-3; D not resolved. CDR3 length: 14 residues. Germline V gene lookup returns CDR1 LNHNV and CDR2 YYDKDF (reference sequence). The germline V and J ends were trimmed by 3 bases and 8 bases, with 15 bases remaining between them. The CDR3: CATSRAVVAGTQYF. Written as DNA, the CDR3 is TGTGCCACCAGCAGGGCGGTGGTAGCAGGTACGCAGTATTTT.

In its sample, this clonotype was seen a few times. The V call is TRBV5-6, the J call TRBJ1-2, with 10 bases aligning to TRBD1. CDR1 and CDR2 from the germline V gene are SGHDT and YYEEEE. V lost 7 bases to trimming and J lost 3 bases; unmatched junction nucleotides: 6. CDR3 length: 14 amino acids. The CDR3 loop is CASGGQGGDYGYTF. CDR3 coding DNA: TGTGCCAGCGGTGGACAGGGGGGCGACTATGGCTACACCTTC.

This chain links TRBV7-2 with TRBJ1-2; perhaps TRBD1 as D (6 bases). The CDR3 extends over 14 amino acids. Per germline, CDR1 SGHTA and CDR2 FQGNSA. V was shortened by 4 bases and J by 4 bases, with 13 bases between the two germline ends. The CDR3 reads CASSSGTRSYGYTF. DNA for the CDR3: TGTGCCAGCAGCTCAGGGACAAGGTCCTATGGCTACACCTTC.

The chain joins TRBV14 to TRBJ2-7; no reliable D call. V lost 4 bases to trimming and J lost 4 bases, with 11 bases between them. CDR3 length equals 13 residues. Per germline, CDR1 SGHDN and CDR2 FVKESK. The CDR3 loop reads CASSRASPYEQYF. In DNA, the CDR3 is TGTGCCAGCAGCCGGGCCAGCCCGTACGAGCAGTACTTC.

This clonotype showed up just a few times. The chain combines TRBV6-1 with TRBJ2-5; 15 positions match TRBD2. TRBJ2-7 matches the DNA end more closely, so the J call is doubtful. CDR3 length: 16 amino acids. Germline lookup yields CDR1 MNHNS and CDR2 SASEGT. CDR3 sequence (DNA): TGTGCCAGCAGACGGACTAGCGGGGGGGTAGTGTACGAGCAGTACTTC. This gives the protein CASRRTSGGVVYEQYF.

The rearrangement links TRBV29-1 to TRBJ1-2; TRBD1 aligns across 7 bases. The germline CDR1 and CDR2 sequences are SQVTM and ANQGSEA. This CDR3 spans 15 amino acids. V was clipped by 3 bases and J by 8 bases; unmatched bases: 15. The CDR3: CSVDSQGDASEGYTF. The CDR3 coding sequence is TGCAGCGTTGATTCTCAGGGGGACGCATCGGAGGGCTACACCTTC. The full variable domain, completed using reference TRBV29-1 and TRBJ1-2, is SAVISQKPSRDICQRGTSLTIQCQVDSQVTMMFWYRQQPGQSLTLIATANQGSEATYESGFVIDKFPISRPNLTFSTLTVSNMSPEDSSIYLCSVDSQGDASEGYTFGSGTRLTVV.